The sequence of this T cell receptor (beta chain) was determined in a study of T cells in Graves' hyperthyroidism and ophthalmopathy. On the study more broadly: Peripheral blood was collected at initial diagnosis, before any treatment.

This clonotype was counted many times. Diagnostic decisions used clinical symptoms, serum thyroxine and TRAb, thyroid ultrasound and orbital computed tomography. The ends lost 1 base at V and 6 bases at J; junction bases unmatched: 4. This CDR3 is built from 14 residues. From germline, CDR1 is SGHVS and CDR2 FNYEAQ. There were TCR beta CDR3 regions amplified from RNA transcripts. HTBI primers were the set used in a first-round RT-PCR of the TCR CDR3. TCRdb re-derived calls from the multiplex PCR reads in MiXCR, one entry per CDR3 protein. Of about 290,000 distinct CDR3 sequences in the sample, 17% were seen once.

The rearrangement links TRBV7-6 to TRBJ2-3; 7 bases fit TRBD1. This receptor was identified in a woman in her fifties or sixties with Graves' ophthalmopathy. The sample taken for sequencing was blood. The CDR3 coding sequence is TGTGCCAGCAGCTTAGGACAGGGCCCCGATACGCAGTATTTT. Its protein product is CASSLGQGPDTQYF.